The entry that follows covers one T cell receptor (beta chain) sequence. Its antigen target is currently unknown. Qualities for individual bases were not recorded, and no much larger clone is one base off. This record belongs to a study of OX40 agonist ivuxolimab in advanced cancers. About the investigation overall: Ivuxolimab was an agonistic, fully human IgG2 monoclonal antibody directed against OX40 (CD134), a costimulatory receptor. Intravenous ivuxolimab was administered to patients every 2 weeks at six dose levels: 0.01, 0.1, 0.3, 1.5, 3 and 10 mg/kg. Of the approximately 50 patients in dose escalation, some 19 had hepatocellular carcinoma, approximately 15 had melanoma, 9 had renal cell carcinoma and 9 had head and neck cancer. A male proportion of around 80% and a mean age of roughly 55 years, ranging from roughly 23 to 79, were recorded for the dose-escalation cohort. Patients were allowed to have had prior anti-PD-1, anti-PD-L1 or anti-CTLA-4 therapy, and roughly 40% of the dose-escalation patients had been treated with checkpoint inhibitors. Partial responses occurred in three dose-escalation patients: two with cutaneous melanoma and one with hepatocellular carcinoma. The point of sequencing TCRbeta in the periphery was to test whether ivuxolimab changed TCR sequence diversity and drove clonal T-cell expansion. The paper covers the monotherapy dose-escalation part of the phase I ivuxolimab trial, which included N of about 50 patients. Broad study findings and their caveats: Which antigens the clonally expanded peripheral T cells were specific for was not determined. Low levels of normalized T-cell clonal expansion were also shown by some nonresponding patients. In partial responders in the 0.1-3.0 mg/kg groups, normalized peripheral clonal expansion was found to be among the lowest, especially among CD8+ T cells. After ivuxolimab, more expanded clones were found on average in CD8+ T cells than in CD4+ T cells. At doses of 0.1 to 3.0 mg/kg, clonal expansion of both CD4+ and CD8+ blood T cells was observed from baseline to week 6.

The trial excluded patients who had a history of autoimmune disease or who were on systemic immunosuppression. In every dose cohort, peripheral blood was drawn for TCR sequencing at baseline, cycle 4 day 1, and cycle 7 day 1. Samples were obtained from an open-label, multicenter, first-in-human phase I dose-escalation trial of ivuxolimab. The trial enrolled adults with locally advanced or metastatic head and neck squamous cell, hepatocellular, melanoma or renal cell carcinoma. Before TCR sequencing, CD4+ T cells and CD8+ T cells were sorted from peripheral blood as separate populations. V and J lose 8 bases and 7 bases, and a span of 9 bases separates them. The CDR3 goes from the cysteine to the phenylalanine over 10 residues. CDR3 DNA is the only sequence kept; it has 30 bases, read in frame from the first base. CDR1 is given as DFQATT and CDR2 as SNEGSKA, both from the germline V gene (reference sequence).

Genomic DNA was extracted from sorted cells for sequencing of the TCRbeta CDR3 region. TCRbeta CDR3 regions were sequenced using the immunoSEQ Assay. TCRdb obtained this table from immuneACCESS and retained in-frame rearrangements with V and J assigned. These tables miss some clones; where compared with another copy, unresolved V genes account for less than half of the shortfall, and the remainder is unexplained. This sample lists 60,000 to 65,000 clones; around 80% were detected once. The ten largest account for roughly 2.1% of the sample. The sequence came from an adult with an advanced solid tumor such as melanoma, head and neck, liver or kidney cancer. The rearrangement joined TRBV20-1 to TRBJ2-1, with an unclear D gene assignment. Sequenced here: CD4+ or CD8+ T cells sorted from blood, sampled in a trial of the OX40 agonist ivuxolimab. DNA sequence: TGCAGTACGATAGGAAATGAGCAGTTCTTC. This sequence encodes CSTIGNEQFF.